This is a list of T cell receptor beta chains from one sample in a study of T cell changes during pregnancy in multiple sclerosis. The protocol was immunoSEQ multiplex PCR, while the TCRdb copy is restricted to in-frame clones and leaves out a portion. The sample lists under 70,000 clones; around 91% were seen once. Sample: peripheral blood, taken after pregnancy. The receptors come from a female donor in good health, enrolled as a control in a pregnancy study. Each CDR3 is given with its conserved first and last residue. Each record gives: J gene, V gene, clone size, D gene, CDR3 protein, CDR3 DNA. The D gene is left open where the match is weak. The size of a clone is reported for some rows only, either as once, few or many, or as a class for expanded clones.

J gene: TRBJ1-2
V gene: TRBV2
clone size: few
D gene: .
CDR3 protein: CASTDPGTSGYTF
CDR3 DNA: TGTGCCAGCACTGACCCCGGGACATCTGGCTACACCTTC

J gene: TRBJ2-5
V gene: TRBV23-1
clone size: .
D gene: TRBD1
CDR3 protein: CASSQSPTPGQGAVETQYF
CDR3 DNA: TGCGCCAGCAGTCAATCTCCGACCCCGGGACAGGGGGCCGTGGAGACCCAGTACTTC

J gene: TRBJ2-5
V gene: TRBV18
clone size: .
D gene: TRBD1
CDR3 protein: CASSPTGGDGTQYF
CDR3 DNA: TGTGCCAGCTCTCCAACAGGGGGCGATGGGACCCAGTACTTC

J gene: TRBJ1-1
V gene: TRBV7-7
clone size: .
D gene: .
CDR3 protein: CASSSTPNTEAFF
CDR3 DNA: TGTGCCAGCAGTTCGACACCGAACACTGAAGCTTTCTTT

J gene: TRBJ2-3
V gene: TRBV6-6
clone size: .
D gene: TRBD1
CDR3 protein: CASSPDRVTDTQYF
CDR3 DNA: TGTGCCAGCAGTCCAGACAGGGTAACAGATACGCAGTATTTT

J gene: TRBJ2-5
V gene: TRBV7-9
clone size: .
D gene: .
CDR3 protein: CASSFIETQYF
CDR3 DNA: TGTGCCAGCAGCTTTATAGAGACCCAGTACTTC

J gene: TRBJ2-7
V gene: TRBV19
clone size: .
D gene: .
CDR3 protein: CASSIGAAKEQYF
CDR3 DNA: TGTGCCAGTAGTATAGGAGCCGCCAAAGAGCAGTACTTC

J gene: TRBJ2-3
V gene: TRBV30
clone size: .
D gene: .
CDR3 protein: CAWSVRALRGSADTQYF
CDR3 DNA: TGTGCCTGGAGTGTACGCGCTCTACGGGGTTCGGCAGATACGCAGTATTTT

J gene: TRBJ2-1
V gene: TRBV29-1
clone size: .
D gene: .
CDR3 protein: CSVDATKTYNEQFF
CDR3 DNA: TGCAGCGTTGACGCTACGAAGACCTACAATGAGCAGTTCTTC

J gene: TRBJ1-2
V gene: TRBV6-6
clone size: .
D gene: .
CDR3 protein: CASSYGHTTGTDTF
CDR3 DNA: TGTGCCAGCAGTTACGGACATACAACAGGGACCGACACCTTC